The entry that follows covers one T cell receptor (beta chain) sequence. The data stem from a study of blood T cell repertoires in COVID-19. About the study: COVID-19 samples, acute and convalescent, were from the United States, Italy and Spain. In each case, the material was cDNA or gDNA derived from T cells, B-cell-depleted T cells, or PBMCs.

Trimming left V 4 bases short and J 0 bases short, with 13 bases between. Germline assignment: CDR1 SGHVS and CDR2 FNYEAQ. The CDR3 has 15 amino acids. Per the original data handling: Scientists estimated how many nucleated cells there were by amplifying reference gene primers. This table comes from immunoSEQ multiplex PCR, and its TCRdb copy is limited to in-frame clones, with some not included. V and J calls and clone size are as listed in that table; D and trimming were resolved from the DNA. This sample has around 100,000 clones, with roughly nine tenths found just once. This TCR was sampled from an elderly woman in a cohort sampled during active COVID-19. The sample taken for sequencing was peripheral blood. V gene TRBV7-6 combines with J gene TRBJ2-7, with D maybe TRBD2 (6 bases). The CDR3 loop is CASSSRERFSYEQYF. In DNA form, the CDR3 reads TGTGCCAGCAGCTCTCGGGAGAGATTCTCCTACGAGCAGTACTTC. Supplemented by reference TRBV7-6 and TRBJ2-7, the full variable domain reads GAGVSQSPRYKVTKRGQDVALRCDPISGHVSLYWYRQALGQGPEFLTYFNYEAQQDKSGLPNDRFSAERPEGSISTLTIQRTEQRDSAMYRCASSSRERFSYEQYFGPGTRLTVT.